What follows are 27 T cell receptor beta chains derived from one specimen sequenced in a study of T cell repertoires in cytomegalovirus infection (dated by TCRdb to about 2019). The sample was run on an Illumina HiSeq 1500. TCRdb reworked the public reads: Q25 trimming with fastp, MiXCR clone assembly, productive beta chains retained. Rows are unified per CDR3 protein, each entry keeping the most common DNA and genes. Across this sample there are 700,000 to 850,000 distinct CDR3 sequences, with about 30% seen only once. The ten top clones hold 9.5% to 15% of the sample. What this sample's treatment or condition label stands for: in vitro stimulation with specific CMV peptide epitopes to enrich CMV-specific T cells. Their cognate antigens are unknown. The sequencing here drew on cultured CD8+ T cells from PBMCs, taken from culture after CMV antigen stimulation. All receptors derive from a human donor in good health (CMV status not recorded). Some clones in this sample may be carry-over from other donors' samples.

The rearrangement uses TRBV7-8 and TRBJ1-5, with D uncertain. CDR3 size: 16 residues. V gave up 1 base and J gave up 0 bases, with 10 bases separating them. Germline assignment: CDR1 SGHVS and CDR2 FQNEAQ. The CDR3 coding sequence is TGTGCCAGCAGCTTAGAATTCGCGGATAGCAATCAGCCCCAGCATTTT. Its protein is CASSLEFADSNQPQHF. Full variable domain (missing parts from reference TRBV7-8 and TRBJ1-5): GAGVSQSPRYKVAKRGQDVALRCDPISGHVSLFWYQQALGQGPEFLTYFQNEAQLDKSGLPSDRFFAERPEGSVSTLKIQRTQQEDSAVYLCASSLEFADSNQPQHFGDGTRLSIL.

The V and J genes are TRBV4-1 and TRBJ2-7; D is undetermined. The germline V gene encodes CDR1 MGHRA and CDR2 YSYEKL. The CDR3 runs 16 residues. Trimming removed 0 bases at V and 4 bases at J, with 16 bases between. DNA for the CDR3: TGCGCCAGCAGCCAAGATAGGGTACCCATGGCTTACGAGCAGTACTTC. This gives the protein CASSQDRVPMAYEQYF.

Concerning this clonotype: It may be a read error: a sequence one base away is much more abundant. CDR3 protein: CASTQWTVESYEQYF. The CDR3 nucleotides read TGTGCCAGCACCCAATGGACAGTCGAATCATACGAGCAGTACTTC. The rearrangement joins TRBV7-2 to TRBJ2-7, with a possible D match to TRBD1 (6 bases). Per the germline V gene, CDR1 is SGHTA and CDR2 is FQGNSA. This CDR3 has 15 amino acids. V dropped 7 bases and J dropped 4 bases, with 20 bases sitting between them.

The chain recombines TRBV7-9 with TRBJ2-7; D may be TRBD2 (6 bases). This CDR3 has 15 amino acids. Germline lookup yields CDR1 SEHNR and CDR2 FQNEAQ (reference sequence). V was shortened by 2 bases and J by 4 bases, with 15 bases between the two germline ends. Here the CDR3 DNA reads TGTGCCAGCAGCTTAAATCGGGGGAGTGGGTACGAGCAGTACTTC. This encodes CASSLNRGSGYEQYF.

The rearrangement uses TRBV6-1 and TRBJ2-3; 7 bases line up with TRBD2. With 4 bases clipped from V and 6 bases from J, the junction kept 13 bases outside the gene matches. Germline V gene lookup returns CDR1 MNHNS and CDR2 SASEGT. The CDR3 totals 16 residues. The chain's CDR3 is CASSGRRSGAGDTQYF. CDR3 sequence (DNA): TGTGCCAGCAGTGGGAGGAGAAGCGGGGCTGGGGATACGCAGTATTTT.

This clonotype was seen a few times. The chain uses TRBV7-6 and TRBJ1-4; TRBD1 might be the D (5 bases). Per the germline V gene, CDR1 is SGHVS and CDR2 is FNYEAQ. The CDR3 extends over 14 amino acids. V was clipped by 5 bases and J by 7 bases, with 14 bases between them. As DNA, the CDR3 is TGTGCCAGCAGCCACCGAACAGGCGCTGAAAAACTGTTTTTT. Translation: CASSHRTGAEKLFF.

This clonotype was recorded at least ten times. The CDR3 sequence: CASSYPRSGGPTDTQYF. CDR3 DNA: TGTGCCAGCAGTTACCCCCGTAGCGGGGGACCCACAGATACGCAGTATTTT. The chain links TRBV6-5 to TRBJ2-3; 9 bases match TRBD2. The CDR3 runs to 17 residues. In germline, CDR1 is MNHEY, CDR2 SVGAGI. The V gene end was trimmed by 2 bases and the J gene end by 2 bases; junction bases not matched to a gene: 8.

This clonotype has only a few counts. The CDR3 DNA follows: TGTGCCAGCAGCCTCTGGGACAGGGGGATTTACGAGCAGTACTTC. This codes for CASSLWDRGIYEQYF. This chain links TRBV7-9 with TRBJ2-7; 11 positions agree with TRBD1. CDR3 length: 15 amino acids. Germline lookup yields CDR1 SEHNR and CDR2 FQNEAQ (reference sequence). V was clipped by 5 bases and J by 4 bases; unmatched bases: 7.

The V call is TRBV2, the J call TRBJ2-3, with D tentatively TRBD1 (5 bases). Trimming shortened V by 7 bases and J by 2 bases, and 10 bases separated the two germline ends. There are 13 residues in the CDR3. Looked up from germline, CDR1 is SNHLY and CDR2 is FYNNEI. Written as DNA, the CDR3 is TGTGCCAGCAATGGGGCTTTCACAGATACGCAGTATTTT. This gives the protein CASNGAFTDTQYF.

The chain couples TRBV7-9 to TRBJ2-7; 10 nucleotides line up with TRBD1. The CDR3 consists of 15 residues. CDR1 is SEHNR, CDR2 FQNEAQ, per germline (reference sequence). With 5 bases clipped from V and 2 bases from J, the junction kept 6 bases outside the gene matches. CDR3 bases: TGTGCCAGCAGCCCGCGGACAGGGGGAACCTACGAGCAGTACTTC. Residues: CASSPRTGGTYEQYF.

This chain links TRBV7-6 with TRBJ2-3; D call uncertain. Germline-derived CDR1 and CDR2 are SGHVS and FNYEAQ. This CDR3 is built from 15 residues. Trimming removed 3 bases at V and 5 bases at J, with 15 bases between. The CDR3 protein is CASSLISGEEDTQYF. The CDR3 coding sequence is TGTGCCAGCAGCTTGATCTCTGGGGAAGAAGATACGCAGTATTTT. Combining the CDR3 with reference TRBV7-6 and TRBJ2-3 gives the whole variable domain GAGVSQSPRYKVTKRGQDVALRCDPISGHVSLYWYRQALGQGPEFLTYFNYEAQQDKSGLPNDRFSAERPEGSISTLTIQRTEQRDSAMYRCASSLISGEEDTQYFGPGTRLTVL.

J is TRBJ2-1 and V is TRBV27; D might be TRBD1 or TRBD2, each matching 5 bases. The CDR3 spans 17 residues. Trimming removed 3 bases at V and 6 bases at J, with 21 bases between. Germline V lookup: CDR1 MNHEY, CDR2 SMNVEV (reference sequence). The CDR3, as DNA: TGTGCCAGCAGTTTGTTCCAAACGGGACCGGTCAGCAATGAGCAGTTCTTC. This gives the protein CASSLFQTGPVSNEQFF.

This clonotype was detected only a few times. J is TRBJ2-6 and V is TRBV27, with a tentative D call TRBD1 (6 bases). Germline V gene lookup returns CDR1 MNHEY and CDR2 SMNVEV (reference sequence). CDR3 size: 16 residues. Trimming removed 5 bases at V and 4 bases at J, with 15 bases between. This CDR3 is CASSQNRALGANVLTF. The CDR3 region has the DNA TGTGCCAGCAGTCAGAACAGGGCCTTGGGGGCCAACGTCCTGACTTTC.

This chain connects TRBV12-3 or TRBV12-4 to TRBJ2-5; D gene ambiguous. The V gene lost 2 bases and the J gene lost 0 bases, with 7 bases spanning the gap. The CDR3 consists of 14 residues. The chain's CDR3 is CASSLIGYQETQYF. The CDR3 DNA reads as TGTGCCAGCAGTTTAATAGGGTACCAAGAGACCCAGTACTTC.

This clonotype was detected only a few times. This rearrangement joins TRBV5-1 to TRBJ1-5; D is unresolved. Germline V CDR1 and CDR2: SGHRS, YFSETQ. The CDR3 sequence is 15 residues long. V lost 0 bases and J lost 4, with 11 bases in between. The CDR3 here is CASSLGRQKNQPQHF. CDR3 in DNA: TGCGCCAGCAGCTTGGGCCGTCAGAAAAATCAGCCCCAGCATTTT.

CDR3 bases: TGTGCCAGCGCTGAACTAGACGAGTCTGGGGAGCTGTTTTTT. Translated, it gives CASAELDESGELFF. The chain couples TRBV2 to TRBJ2-2; TRBD2 is a possible D gene (5 bases). The CDR3 length is 14 residues. Trimming cost V 8 bases and J 8 bases, with 18 bases left between them. Germline loops: CDR1 SNHLY, CDR2 FYNNEI.

This clonotype has more than one count but fewer than ten. CDR3 protein: CASSRVGFGETQYF. DNA of the CDR3: TGCGCCAGCAGCCGGGTCGGGTTTGGAGAGACCCAGTACTTC. This chain links TRBV4-1 with TRBJ2-5; no clear D. The V end was cut by 4 bases, the J end by 4 bases, with 13 bases between. CDR1 and CDR2 from the germline V gene are MGHRA and YSYEKL. This CDR3 is 14 amino acids long.

The chain links TRBV4-2 to TRBJ2-3; no reliable D call. Trimming left V 0 bases short and J 8 bases short, with 6 bases between. Germline CDR1 is LGHNA and CDR2 is YNFKEQ. This CDR3 has 12 residues. The DNA for the CDR3 is TGTGCCAGCAGCCAAGAAGAGATTACGCAGTATTTT. Residues: CASSQEEITQYF.

The CDR3 coding sequence is TGTGCCAGCAGCCAAGGACCTGCCCAGTACAATGAGCAGTTCTTC. Protein sequence: CASSQGPAQYNEQFF. The rearrangement joins TRBV14 to TRBJ2-1; no definite D call. The germline CDR1 and CDR2 sequences are SGHDN and FVKESK. V was trimmed by 1 base and J by 4 bases, leaving 11 bases between them. CDR3 length: 15 residues.

The genes are TRBV7-6 and TRBJ2-3; TRBD2 is a possible D gene (5 bases). Germline V gene data show CDR1 as SGHVS and CDR2 as FNYEAQ. Trimming shortened V by 2 bases and J by 6 bases, and 15 bases separated the two germline ends. CDR3 size: 15 residues. CDR3 nucleotides: TGTGCCAGCAGCTTAAGGACTTTAGGTTCCGATACGCAGTATTTT. Residues: CASSLRTLGSDTQYF.

This clonotype came up a few times. This chain links TRBV6-2 or TRBV6-3 with TRBJ2-5; the match to TRBD1 covers 11 bases. The germline CDR1 and CDR2 sequences are MNHEY and SVGEGT. The CDR3 sequence is 15 residues long. J lost 7 bases, V lost 4 bases, and 8 bases had no gene match. CDR3: CASSSSGQGEWTQYF. The CDR3 region has the DNA TGTGCCAGCAGTTCGTCGGGACAGGGGGAATGGACCCAGTACTTC.

A remark on this clonotype: This could be a read error, since a much larger clone is one nucleotide away. CDR3 DNA: TGTGCCAACAGCCCCCGGGACAGGGGACCCTCTGGGGCCAACGTCCTGACTTTC. Its protein is CANSPRDRGPSGANVLTF. The J gene is TRBJ2-6, the V gene TRBV11-3; 10 nucleotides agree with TRBD1. Germline CDR1 is SGHNT and CDR2 is YENEEA. The CDR3 is made up of 18 amino acids. Together with reference TRBV11-3 and TRBJ2-6, the CDR3 gives the full variable domain: EAGVVQSPRYKIIEKKQPVAFWCNPISGHNTLYWYLQNLGQGPELLIRYENEEAVDDSQLPKDRFSAERLKGVDSTLKIQPAELGDSAVYLCANSPRDRGPSGANVLTFGAGSRLTVL.

Comments on this clonotype: A read error may produce the germline difference seen at one junction end. This sequence joins TRBV6-1 and TRBJ1-6; the D is unclear. CDR1 is MNHNS and CDR2 is SASEGT in the germline V gene. The CDR3 totals 18 residues. CDR3 DNA sequence: TGTGCCAGCAGTGAATTTGGAAGGGCTAGCTCCTCTAATTCACCCCTCCACTTT. Its translation: CASSEFGRASSSNSPLHF.

This sequence joins TRBV4-2 and TRBJ2-2; the match to TRBD2 covers 8 bases. With 4 bases clipped from V and 6 bases from J, the junction kept 10 bases outside the gene matches. The CDR3 contains 16 residues. CDR1 LGHNA and CDR2 YNFKEQ come from the germline V gene. This CDR3 is CASSPRGRGASGELFF. The DNA of the CDR3 is TGTGCCAGCAGCCCGCGGGGGCGGGGGGCCTCCGGGGAGCTGTTTTTT.

This chain connects TRBV9 to TRBJ2-7, with a tentative D call TRBD1 (7 bases). This CDR3 is 14 amino acids long. The germline V gene encodes CDR1 SGDLS and CDR2 YYNGEE. V lost 3 bases and J lost 3, with 13 bases in between. The CDR3 sequence: CASSGRQGGYEQYF. CDR3 sequence (DNA): TGTGCCAGCAGCGGCAGACAGGGAGGCTACGAGCAGTACTTC.

The rearrangement uses TRBV19 and TRBJ2-7; possibly TRBD1 for D (6 bases). This CDR3 contains 13 residues. The V gene's germline CDR1 is LNHDA and CDR2 SQIVND (reference sequence). Trimming took off 8 bases at V and 2 bases at J, with 13 bases between the two ends. The DNA for the CDR3 is TGTGCCAGTCGACCAGGGGTGGCCTACGAGCAGTACTTC. Translated: CASRPGVAYEQYF.

This clonotype appeared many times. J is TRBJ2-3 and V is TRBV7-8; D could derive from TRBD1 or TRBD2 (5 bases each). Germline values: CDR1 SGHVS, CDR2 FQNEAQ. The CDR3 covers 15 residues. V was shortened by 5 bases and J by 3 bases, with 15 bases between the two germline ends. CDR3 sequence (DNA): TGTGCCAGCAGCCCCAGAGGGGAGTGGACAGATACGCAGTATTTT. Residues: CASSPRGEWTDTQYF.